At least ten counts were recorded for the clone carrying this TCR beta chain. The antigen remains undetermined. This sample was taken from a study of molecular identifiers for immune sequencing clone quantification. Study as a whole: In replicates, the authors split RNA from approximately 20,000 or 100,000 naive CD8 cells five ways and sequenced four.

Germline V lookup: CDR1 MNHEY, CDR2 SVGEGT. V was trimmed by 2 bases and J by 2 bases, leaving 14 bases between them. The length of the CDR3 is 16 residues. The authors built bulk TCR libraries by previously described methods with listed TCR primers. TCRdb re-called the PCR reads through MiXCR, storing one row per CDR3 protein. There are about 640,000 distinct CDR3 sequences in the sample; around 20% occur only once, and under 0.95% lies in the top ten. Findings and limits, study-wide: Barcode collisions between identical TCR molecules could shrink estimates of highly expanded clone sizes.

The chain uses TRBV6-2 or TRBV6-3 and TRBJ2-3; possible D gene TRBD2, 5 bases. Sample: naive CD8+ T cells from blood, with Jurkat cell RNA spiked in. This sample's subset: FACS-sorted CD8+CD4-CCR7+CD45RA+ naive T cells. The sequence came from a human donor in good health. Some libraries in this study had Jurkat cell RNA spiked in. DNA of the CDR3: TGTGCCAGCAGTTACGGCGAGAGGGATTACACAGATACGCAGTATTTT. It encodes CASSYGERDYTDTQYF.